These 8 T cell receptor beta chains came from one sample sequenced in a study of cytomegalovirus exposure and HLA in healthy donors. The PCR ran on 60 Vbeta and 13 Jbeta primers. Assay used: immunoSEQ multiplex PCR; TCRdb lists only in-frame clones, some missing. The sample shows over 100,000 clones, approximately 80% of them seen only once. Sequenced material: PBMCs. Every receptor here comes from a female donor in good health and CMV-seronegative.

The genes are TRBV7-7 and TRBJ2-3, with 8 positions matching TRBD1. J gave up 6 bases and V 5 bases, and 7 bases lay outside the gene matches. The germline V gene has CDR1 SSHAT and CDR2 FNYEAQ (reference sequence). The CDR3 consists of 14 residues. DNA for the CDR3: TGTGCCAGCAGCCGCGGACAGGGCTGGGATACGCAGTATTTT. Translation: CASSRGQGWDTQYF.

This rearrangement joins TRBV27 to TRBJ2-3; 8 bases map to TRBD1. This CDR3 has 14 residues. V was clipped by 5 bases and J by 3 bases; unmatched bases: 4. Looked up from germline, CDR1 is MNHEY and CDR2 is SMNVEV (reference sequence). The CDR3 reads CASSPGGATDTQYF. In nucleotides, the CDR3 is TGTGCCAGCAGTCCAGGGGGCGCGACAGATACGCAGTATTTT.

This clone turned up a few times. The chain links TRBV28 to TRBJ2-5, with a tentative D call TRBD2 (5 bases). Germline V CDR1 and CDR2: MDHEN, SYDVKM. Between the trimmed V and J ends, which lost 0 bases and 1 base, there was a span of 9 bases. CDR3 length: 15 residues. The CDR3 sequence is CASSLWRAPQETQYF. CDR3 DNA: TGTGCCAGCAGTTTATGGAGGGCCCCCCAAGAGACCCAGTACTTC. The full variable domain, completed using reference TRBV28 and TRBJ2-5, is DVKVTQSSRYLVKRTGEKVFLECVQDMDHENMFWYRQDPGLGLRLIYFSYDVKMKEKGDIPEGYSVSREKKERFSLILESASTNQTSMYLCASSLWRAPQETQYFGPGTRLLVL.

The chain recombines TRBV13 with TRBJ2-1; 8 nucleotides align to TRBD2. This CDR3 is 16 amino acids long. After removal of 4 bases from V and 4 bases from J, the junction contained 9 bases not matched to a gene. The V gene's germline CDR1 is PRHDT and CDR2 FYEKMQ (reference sequence). CDR3 loop: CASSSKLAVIYNEQFF. The CDR3 DNA reads as TGTGCCAGCAGCTCAAAACTAGCGGTGATTTACAATGAGCAGTTCTTC.

The gene calls are TRBV5-4 and TRBJ2-1; 7 nucleotides match TRBD1. The J segment lost 9 bases and the V segment lost 4 bases, leaving 7 bases of the junction unmatched. The germline gives CDR1 SGHNT, CDR2 YYREEE (reference sequence). This CDR3 has 13 residues. CDR3 residues: CASSRDRVPEQFF. The CDR3 DNA reads TGTGCCAGCAGCCGGGACAGAGTCCCTGAGCAGTTCTTC. The full variable domain, rest sourced from reference TRBV5-4 and TRBJ2-1, is ETGVTQSPTHLIKTRGQQVTLRCSSQSGHNTVSWYQQALGQGPQFIFQYYREEENGRGNFPPRFSGLQFPNYSSELNVNALELDDSALYLCASSRDRVPEQFFGPGTRLTVL.

The rearrangement uses TRBV4-3 and TRBJ2-2; D might be TRBD1 (5 bases). In germline, CDR1 is LGHNA, CDR2 YSLEER. V lost 1 base and J 5 bases, leaving 14 bases between the germline ends. This CDR3 has 16 residues. CDR3 coding DNA: TGCGCCAGCAGCCAAGCCTTCAGGGCCGGGACCGGGGAGCTGTTTTTT. It translates to CASSQAFRAGTGELFF.

The chain recombines TRBV7-8 with TRBJ2-7; TRBD1 might be the D (6 bases). The V gene lost 9 bases and the J gene lost 2 bases, with 14 bases spanning the gap. Germline CDR1 is SGHVS and CDR2 is FQNEAQ. The CDR3 runs 13 residues. DNA of the CDR3: TGTGCCAGTATGGACAGCTATCCCTACGAGCAGTACTTC. This translates into CASMDSYPYEQYF.

This clone was recorded once. This sequence joins TRBV5-1 and TRBJ1-1; D not certain. The CDR3 has 14 amino acids. V lost 6 bases, J lost 4 bases, and 16 bases lay in between. The germline V gene encodes CDR1 SGHRS and CDR2 YFSETQ. CDR3 nucleotides: TGCGCCAGCAAACCGCCGGGCCGGGGCACTGAAGCTTTCTTT. It yields the protein CASKPPGRGTEAFF.